Presented here are 25 T cell receptor beta chains from one specimen sequenced in a study of T-cell reconstitution after alpha-beta-depleted transplantation in children. Unique molecular identifiers were used to barcode this TCRbeta library. MiXCR was run by TCRdb on the PCR reads, yielding one entry per CDR3 protein. The table has 610,000 or so distinct CDR3 sequences, roughly 30% seen once; the top ten hold 30% to 40%. The source was PBMCs, collected before TCRalphabeta/CD19-depleted stem cell transplant. These receptors all come from a boy under two years old with Wiskott-Aldrich syndrome, due to receive a stem cell transplant.

This rearrangement joins TRBV20-1 to TRBJ2-1; TRBD2 agrees at 10 bases. V dropped 4 bases and J dropped 6; count of bases not matched to a gene: 9. This CDR3 has 15 residues. Germline loops: CDR1 DFQATT, CDR2 SNEGSKA (reference sequence). The CDR3 is CSATEIAGGSNEQFF. Written as DNA, the CDR3 is TGCAGTGCTACTGAGATAGCGGGAGGAAGCAATGAGCAGTTCTTC.

This rearrangement joins TRBV2 to TRBJ2-2; D is ambiguous. Germline lookup yields CDR1 SNHLY and CDR2 FYNNEI. There are 14 residues in the CDR3. Trimming removed 4 bases from V and 3 bases from J, with 9 bases in between. The CDR3 here is CASSVKRHTGELFF. DNA for the CDR3: TGTGCCAGCAGTGTCAAAAGACACACCGGGGAGCTGTTTTTT.

The J gene is TRBJ2-5, the V gene TRBV6-1, with 9 bases that match TRBD2. The CDR3 is 17 residues long. The ends lost 5 bases at V and 5 bases at J; junction bases unmatched: 15. The germline gives CDR1 MNHNS, CDR2 SASEGT. Written as DNA, the CDR3 is TGTGCCAGCAGTCGGATAGCGGGAGTGACGGTTAGGGAGACCCAGTACTTC. Protein: CASSRIAGVTVRETQYF.

CDR3 amino acids: CASSLSPIAGGQNEQFF. In DNA form, the CDR3 reads TGTGCCAGCAGCTTATCTCCCATAGCGGGAGGGCAGAATGAGCAGTTCTTC. The chain couples TRBV7-3 to TRBJ2-1; 11 bases agree with TRBD2. The V and J ends lost 2 bases and 7 bases, in that order; junction bases with no gene match: 10. Per germline, CDR1 SGHTA and CDR2 FQGTGA. The length of the CDR3 is 17 residues.

The CDR3 sequence: CSARPALDYGYTF. The CDR3 DNA reads TGCAGTGCTAGACCCGCCCTGGACTATGGCTACACCTTC. The J gene is TRBJ1-2, the V gene TRBV20-1; D ambiguous. The germline V and J ends were trimmed by 2 bases and 3 bases, with 10 bases remaining between them. The CDR3 loop spans 13 amino acids. CDR1 is DFQATT, CDR2 SNEGSKA, per germline (reference sequence).

The chain carries TRBV5-5 and TRBJ1-2; possible D gene TRBD1, 6 bases. This CDR3 is 14 amino acids long. Germline-derived CDR1 and CDR2 are SGHKS and YYEKEE (reference sequence). V lost 4 bases, J lost 0 bases, and 10 bases lay in between. The CDR3 loop is CASSGGATNYGYTF. The CDR3 nucleotides read TGTGCCAGCAGCGGGGGCGCAACTAACTATGGCTACACCTTC.

This clonotype appeared many times. This sequence joins TRBV6-2 or TRBV6-3 and TRBJ2-1; no clear D. The CDR3 sequence is 17 residues long. V lost 1 base and J 7 bases, leaving 20 bases between the germline ends. Per the germline V gene, CDR1 is MNHEY and CDR2 is SVGEGT. CDR3 sequence reads: CASSYFRRRPKGNEQFF. In nucleotides, the CDR3 is TGTGCCAGCAGTTACTTTCGCCGGCGCCCTAAGGGTAATGAGCAGTTCTTC.

This clonotype was found a few times. The rearrangement links TRBV6-1 to TRBJ2-7; D is perhaps TRBD1 (8 bases). V shed 6 bases and J shed 2 bases, with 17 bases lying between them. The CDR3 has 15 amino acids. The germline CDR1 and CDR2 sequences are MNHNS and SASEGT. CDR3 sequence reads: CASRERDRYAYEQYF. The CDR3 nucleotides are TGTGCCAGCAGAGAGCGGGACAGGTACGCCTACGAGCAGTACTTC.

This clonotype turned up a few times. The V gene is TRBV20-1, the J gene TRBJ1-4, with TRBD1 matching over 8 bases. Germline-derived CDR1 and CDR2 are DFQATT and SNEGSKA (reference sequence). The CDR3 runs 15 residues. J gave up 8 bases and V 4 bases, and 12 bases lay outside the gene matches. The CDR3 nucleotides read TGCAGTGCTAAAGGGACAGGCCGAAGGAGGGAAAAACTGTTTTTT. This translates into CSAKGTGRRREKLFF.

In its sample, this clonotype was seen a few times. The gene calls are TRBV29-1 and TRBJ2-3; D gene ambiguous. Trimming pared 4 bases from V and 3 bases from J, leaving 8 bases between. CDR1 SQVTM and CDR2 ANQGSEA come from the germline V gene. There are 12 residues in the CDR3. The CDR3 nucleotides read TGCAGCGTTGTGTTTACTACAGATACGCAGTATTTT. This encodes CSVVFTTDTQYF.

V and J are TRBV7-2 and TRBJ1-4; the D gene is possibly TRBD1 (5 bases). The V end lost 3 bases, the J end lost 7 bases, and 15 bases lay between the germline ends. The CDR3 is 15 residues long. The germline CDR1 and CDR2 sequences are SGHTA and FQGNSA. Here the CDR3 reads CASSFRAGFLEKLFF. In nucleotides, the CDR3 is TGTGCCAGCAGCTTTCGGGCAGGGTTTCTTGAAAAACTGTTTTTT.

This clonotype was found a few times. The chain has TRBV12-3 or TRBV12-4 and TRBJ2-7; 8 bases line up with TRBD2. The CDR3 runs 16 residues. Trimming took 6 bases from V and 1 from J; bases not matched to a gene: 11. CDR3 coding DNA: TGTGCCAGCAGAGAACAGGGACTAGGGGGATCCTACGAGCAGTACTTC. Its translation: CASREQGLGGSYEQYF.

The table lists this clonotype with a few counts. The chain recombines TRBV24-1 with TRBJ1-5; 10 bases line up with TRBD1. Germline loops: CDR1 KGHDR, CDR2 SFDVKD. The CDR3 consists of 15 residues. V shed 3 bases and J 6 bases; nucleotides not matched to a gene: 4. CDR3: CATSDRTGGGQPQHF. CDR3 nucleotide sequence: TGTGCCACCAGTGATCGGACAGGGGGTGGTCAGCCCCAGCATTTT.

The chain uses TRBV7-9 and TRBJ2-3; 7 bases are a match to TRBD1. CDR3 length: 14 residues. J lost 9 bases, V lost 7 bases, and 13 bases had no gene match. The germline gives CDR1 SEHNR, CDR2 FQNEAQ (reference sequence). CDR3 amino acids: CASNHGTESNTQYF. The CDR3 nucleotides read TGTGCCAGCAACCATGGGACAGAAAGTAACACGCAGTATTTT.

The chain is built from TRBV12-3 or TRBV12-4 and TRBJ1-2; D ambiguous. Deletions cut 8 bases from V and 8 bases from J, with 15 bases between. This CDR3 region has 12 residues. CDR3 coding DNA: TGTGCCAGCCGAGACTACTCCTTGGGCTACACCTTC. It yields the protein CASRDYSLGYTF.

The chain links TRBV27 to TRBJ2-5, with a tentative D call TRBD2 (5 bases). Germline assignment: CDR1 MNHEY and CDR2 SMNVEV (reference sequence). CDR3 size: 15 residues. V was trimmed by 2 bases and J by 5 bases, leaving 15 bases between them. CDR3 DNA sequence: TGTGCCAGCAGTTTAACCGGGCGTTCGGGGGAGACCCAGTACTTC. This codes for CASSLTGRSGETQYF.

The gene calls are TRBV4-1 and TRBJ2-3; TRBD2 is a possible D gene (5 bases). CDR1 is MGHRA, CDR2 YSYEKL, per germline. The CDR3 extends over 15 amino acids. Deletions cut 1 base from V and 0 bases from J, with 8 bases between. For the CDR3, the DNA is TGCGCCAGCAGCCAAGGATGGACTAGCACAGATACGCAGTATTTT. Translated: CASSQGWTSTDTQYF.

In its sample, this clonotype was seen a few times. The chain uses TRBV6-1 and TRBJ2-3; maybe TRBD1 (5 bases). Between the trimmed V and J ends, which lost 0 bases and 4 bases, there was a span of 11 bases. The CDR3 runs 15 residues. Per the germline V gene, CDR1 is MNHNS and CDR2 is SASEGT. CDR3: CASSEAGRASDTQYF. Here the CDR3 DNA reads TGTGCCAGCAGTGAAGCGGGCAGGGCGTCAGATACGCAGTATTTT.

The chain employs TRBV27 and TRBJ2-1, with D tentatively TRBD2 (6 bases). Germline V CDR1 and CDR2: MNHEY, SMNVEV (reference sequence). Trimming took 0 bases from V and 10 from J, leaving 22 bases between them. The CDR3 is 17 residues long. The CDR3 bases are TGTGCCAGCAGTTTATCGACCCGCGGGATCCCTATTTCCGAGCAGTTCTTC. Residues: CASSLSTRGIPISEQFF.

The J gene is TRBJ2-7, the V gene TRBV5-6; unclear D gene. This CDR3 is built from 10 residues. V lost 10 bases to trimming and J lost 4 bases, with 9 bases between them. Germline CDR1 is SGHDT and CDR2 is YYEEEE. As DNA, the CDR3 is TGTGCCGGTGTCGCTTACGAGCAGTACTTC. Its translation: CAGVAYEQYF.

This chain uses TRBV3-1 with TRBJ2-4, with D perhaps matching TRBD1 or TRBD2 (5 bases each). CDR1 is LGHDT, CDR2 YNNKEL, per germline (reference sequence). The V end lost 4 bases, the J end lost 2 bases, and 12 bases lay between the germline ends. The CDR3 length is 15 residues. The CDR3 bases are TGTGCCAGCAGCCTAGAGGGGTGGACCAAAAACATTCAGTACTTC. This encodes CASSLEGWTKNIQYF.

The chain employs TRBV27 and TRBJ2-1; D is unresolved. Per germline, CDR1 MNHEY and CDR2 SMNVEV (reference sequence). Trimming removed 2 bases at V and 4 bases at J, with 15 bases between. This CDR3 contains 16 residues. The CDR3 reads CASSLSTLKTYNEQFF. The DNA of the CDR3 is TGTGCCAGCAGTTTAAGTACCCTAAAAACATACAATGAGCAGTTCTTC.

This clonotype was counted a few times. The chain couples TRBV6-1 to TRBJ2-6; the D gene is possibly TRBD1 (6 bases). Per the germline V gene, CDR1 is MNHNS and CDR2 is SASEGT. This CDR3 contains 16 residues. V lost 6 bases and J lost 1, with 13 bases in between. The CDR3 protein is CASRPGQRSGANVLTF. CDR3 nucleotide sequence: TGTGCCAGCAGGCCTGGACAGCGTTCTGGGGCCAACGTCCTGACTTTC.

This sequence joins TRBV28 and TRBJ2-1, with 11 bases that match TRBD2. CDR1 MDHEN and CDR2 SYDVKM come from the germline V gene. With V trimmed by 6 bases and J by 0 bases, 13 bases remained unmatched. The CDR3 runs 19 residues. CDR3 coding DNA: TGTGCCAGCAGGCCTACCGGGACTAGCGGCCAAAGCTCCTACAATGAGCAGTTCTTC. This translates into CASRPTGTSGQSSYNEQFF.

This clonotype was observed a handful of times. The chain has TRBV4-2 and TRBJ2-1, with a possible D match to TRBD2 (7 bases). Germline V gene sequence: CDR1 LGHNA, CDR2 YNFKEQ. V was shortened by 0 bases and J by 8 bases, with 20 bases between the two germline ends. The CDR3 has 17 amino acids. The CDR3 loop reads CASSQEGAAGEGDEQFF. CDR3 in DNA: TGTGCCAGCAGCCAAGAGGGGGCTGCGGGAGAGGGCGATGAGCAGTTCTTC.